The clone carrying this TCR beta chain has a handful of counts. The data are from a study of blood T cells in healthy people across ages. This CDR3 contains 15 residues. Unmatched junction bases numbered 4, after V lost 5 bases and J lost 5 bases. Looked up from germline, CDR1 is LGHDT and CDR2 is YNNKEL (reference sequence). There were at least 5.5 micrograms of total RNA extracted from every sample. Together with a sample-barcoded 5' primer, a J-beta primer mix was included in a second PCR lasting about 6 to 11 cycles. Each cDNA molecule carried a tag from a template-switch adaptor that contained 12 random nucleotides. Each CDR3 protein gets one entry after TCRdb re-called the 5' RACE reads with MiXCR. The sample holds more than 900,000 distinct CDR3 sequences, approximately 25% seen once. These data were likewise used in another study, on T cells of mothers and their children. Per that paper: No persistent microchimeric T cell clones were detected.

This chain connects TRBV3-1 to TRBJ2-1, with 12 bases matching TRBD2. The sequence came from a girl aged 2 to 10 in good health. The sequenced sample consisted of blood. The CDR3 loop reads CASSVLAGGHNEQFF. The CDR3 DNA reads TGTGCCAGCAGCGTACTAGCGGGGGGTCACAATGAGCAGTTCTTC.